Presented here are 9 T cell receptor beta chains from one specimen sequenced in a study of Ad26.COV2.S vaccination and SARS-CoV-2 variants. As to treatment: 19 received Ad26.COV2.S at low or high dose, single or two shots; several received placebo; per-sample allocation not given. The samples were gathered on day 63 after the first injection of vaccine or placebo. Method: immunoSEQ multiplex PCR; TCRdb's copy keeps in-frame clones and lacks some. The sample yields about 350,000 clones, 86% seen once. The specimen comprised peripheral blood, sampled in a trial of Ad26.COV2.S vaccine versus placebo. The receptors here all came from a person aged 18-65 years who received the Ad26.COV2.S COVID-19 vaccine or a placebo.

The genes are TRBV6-5 and TRBJ1-2; a weak D match, TRBD1 (6 bases). This CDR3 contains 15 residues. The V gene lost 2 bases and the J gene lost 4 bases, with 14 bases spanning the gap. Germline assignment: CDR1 MNHEY and CDR2 SVGAGI. In nucleotides, the CDR3 is TGTGCCAGCAGTTACATGGGCCAGGGGCCCTATGGCTACACCTTC. Residues: CASSYMGQGPYGYTF.

The chain combines TRBV7-2 with TRBJ1-1; 7 bases agree with TRBD1. The CDR3 length is 14 residues. With 11 bases clipped from V and 3 bases from J, the junction kept 12 bases outside the gene matches. Per germline, CDR1 SGHTA and CDR2 FQGNSA. In DNA form, the CDR3 reads TGTGCCTCTAATCTAGGGGGCGCGGACACTGAAGCTTTCTTT. Amino acid sequence: CASNLGGADTEAFF.

The chain has TRBV6-5 and TRBJ2-1, with D perhaps given as TRBD1 or TRBD2 (5 bases each). This CDR3 contains 14 residues. CDR1 is MNHEY, CDR2 SVGAGI, per germline. V was shortened by 5 bases and J by 0 bases, with 8 bases between the two germline ends. In DNA, the CDR3 is TGTGCCAGCAGTATGGGGGACTCCTACAATGAGCAGTTCTTC. Protein sequence: CASSMGDSYNEQFF.

This sequence joins TRBV5-1 and TRBJ2-3; 8 nucleotides line up with TRBD1. Germline CDR1 SGHRS, CDR2 YFSETQ. This CDR3 contains 16 residues. V lost 4 bases to trimming and J lost 4 bases; unmatched junction nucleotides: 11. The CDR3: CASSRGDGDRPDTQYF. In DNA form, the CDR3 reads TGCGCCAGCAGCAGGGGGGATGGGGACAGGCCAGATACGCAGTATTTT.

The chain couples TRBV27 to TRBJ2-1, with unresolved D. Trimming left V 7 bases short and J 0 bases short, with 13 bases between. Germline values: CDR1 MNHEY, CDR2 SMNVEV (reference sequence). There are 15 residues in the CDR3. CDR3 residues: CASIRTSTSYNEQFF. The CDR3, as DNA: TGTGCCAGCATAAGGACGTCAACCTCCTACAATGAGCAGTTCTTC.

The chain joins TRBV3-1 (or the pseudogene TRBV3-2) to TRBJ1-1, with unresolved D. This CDR3 spans 12 amino acids. In germline, CDR1 is LGHDT, CDR2 YNNKEL (reference sequence). V was cut by 0 bases and J by 7 bases, with 6 bases left in between. The CDR3 reads CASSQEIGEAFF. CDR3 nucleotide sequence: TGTGCCAGCAGCCAAGAAATCGGTGAAGCTTTCTTT.

This clone was picked up many times. The chain recombines TRBV29-1 with TRBJ2-1; 7 bases align to TRBD2. With 3 bases clipped from V and 4 bases from J, the junction kept 9 bases outside the gene matches. CDR1 and CDR2 from the germline V gene are SQVTM and ANQGSEA. The CDR3 has 15 residues. The CDR3 DNA sequence: TGCAGCGTTGAGGCGTGGGAGGGCCCTTACAATGAGCAGTTCTTC. Encoded protein: CSVEAWEGPYNEQFF.

This clone has a single count. V and J are TRBV27 and TRBJ1-1; 8 nucleotides match TRBD1. The CDR3 contains 16 residues. V shed 0 bases, J shed 4 bases, and the junction held 7 bases outside the gene matches. Germline CDR1 MNHEY, CDR2 SMNVEV (reference sequence). The CDR3 protein is CASSLSSQGVITEAFF. The CDR3 DNA is TGTGCCAGCAGTTTATCCTCACAGGGGGTTATCACTGAAGCTTTCTTT.

The rearrangement joins TRBV7-8 to TRBJ1-5; the D is unclear. Germline CDR1 and CDR2: SGHVS and FQNEAQ. Trimming pared 2 bases from V and 4 bases from J, leaving 6 bases between. CDR3 length equals 13 residues. In nucleotides, the CDR3 is TGTGCCAGCAGCTTAAGGGAAAATCAGCCCCAGCATTTT. Translated, it gives CASSLRENQPQHF.